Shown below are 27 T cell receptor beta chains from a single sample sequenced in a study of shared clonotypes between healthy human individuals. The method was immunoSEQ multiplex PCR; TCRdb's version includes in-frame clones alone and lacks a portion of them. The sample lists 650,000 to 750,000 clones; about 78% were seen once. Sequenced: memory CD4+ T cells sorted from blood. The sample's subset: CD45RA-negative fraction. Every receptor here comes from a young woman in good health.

The chain's CDR3 is CASSVVAGHSYEQYF. The DNA for the CDR3 is TGTGCCAGCAGCGTGGTCGCGGGCCACTCCTACGAGCAGTACTTC. This chain connects TRBV28 to TRBJ2-7; weak D call: TRBD2 (5 bases). V lost 6 bases and J 0 bases, leaving 15 bases between the germline ends. Per germline, CDR1 MDHEN and CDR2 SYDVKM. The CDR3 length is 15 residues.

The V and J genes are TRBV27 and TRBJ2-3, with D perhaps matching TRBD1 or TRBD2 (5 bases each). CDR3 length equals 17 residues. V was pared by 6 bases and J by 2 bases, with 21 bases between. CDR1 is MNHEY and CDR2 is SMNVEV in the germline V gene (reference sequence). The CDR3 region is CASSSRSLGVYTDTQYF. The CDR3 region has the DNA TGTGCCAGCAGCTCGCGAAGTCTGGGGGTCTACACAGATACGCAGTATTTT.

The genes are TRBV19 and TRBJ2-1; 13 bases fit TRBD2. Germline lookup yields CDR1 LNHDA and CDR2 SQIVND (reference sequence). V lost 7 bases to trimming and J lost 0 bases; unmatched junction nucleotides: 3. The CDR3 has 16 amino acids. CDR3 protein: CASIGTSGDSYNEQFF. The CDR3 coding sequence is TGTGCCAGTATAGGGACTAGCGGGGACTCCTACAATGAGCAGTTCTTC.

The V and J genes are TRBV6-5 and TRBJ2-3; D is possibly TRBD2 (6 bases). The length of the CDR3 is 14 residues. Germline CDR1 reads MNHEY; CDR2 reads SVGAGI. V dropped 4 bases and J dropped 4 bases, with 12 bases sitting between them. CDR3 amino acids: CASSLRREADTQYF. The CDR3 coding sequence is TGTGCCAGCAGTTTGAGGCGGGAAGCAGATACGCAGTATTTT.

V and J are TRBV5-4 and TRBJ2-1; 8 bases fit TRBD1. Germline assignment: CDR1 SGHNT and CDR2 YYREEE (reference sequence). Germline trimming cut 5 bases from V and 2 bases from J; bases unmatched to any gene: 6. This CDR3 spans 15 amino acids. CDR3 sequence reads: CASRAGTGPYNEQFF. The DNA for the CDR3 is TGTGCCAGCAGGGCCGGGACAGGCCCCTACAATGAGCAGTTCTTC.

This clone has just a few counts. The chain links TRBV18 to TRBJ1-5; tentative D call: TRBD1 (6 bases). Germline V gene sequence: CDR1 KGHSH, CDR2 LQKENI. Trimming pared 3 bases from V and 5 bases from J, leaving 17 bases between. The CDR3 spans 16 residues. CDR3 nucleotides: TGTGCCAGCTCACCGGGAGTAGGGGGGAAAGATCAGCCCCAGCATTTT. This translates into CASSPGVGGKDQPQHF.

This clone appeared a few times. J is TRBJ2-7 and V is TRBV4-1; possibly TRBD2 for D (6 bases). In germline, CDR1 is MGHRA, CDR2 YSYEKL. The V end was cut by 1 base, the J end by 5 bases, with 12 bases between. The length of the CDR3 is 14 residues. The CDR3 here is CASSQAEGLNEQYF. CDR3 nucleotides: TGCGCCAGCAGCCAAGCGGAGGGACTCAACGAGCAGTACTTC.

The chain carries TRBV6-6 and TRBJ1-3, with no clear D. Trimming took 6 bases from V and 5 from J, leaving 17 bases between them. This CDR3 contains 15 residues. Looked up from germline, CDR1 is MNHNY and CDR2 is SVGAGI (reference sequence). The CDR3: CASSQEGSLRNTIYF. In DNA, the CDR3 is TGTGCCAGCAGCCAGGAAGGTTCTTTGAGAAACACCATATATTTT.

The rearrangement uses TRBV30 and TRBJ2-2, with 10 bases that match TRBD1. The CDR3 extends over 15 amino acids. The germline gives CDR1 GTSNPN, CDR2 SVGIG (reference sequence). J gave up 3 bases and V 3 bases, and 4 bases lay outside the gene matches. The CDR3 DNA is TGTGCCTGGAGACAAGGGACAGGGGACACCGGGGAGCTGTTTTTT. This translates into CAWRQGTGDTGELFF.

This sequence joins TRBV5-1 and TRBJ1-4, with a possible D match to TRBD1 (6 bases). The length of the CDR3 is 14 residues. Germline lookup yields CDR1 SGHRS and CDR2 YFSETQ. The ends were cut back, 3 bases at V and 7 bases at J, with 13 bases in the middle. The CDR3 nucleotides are TGCGCCAGCAGCTCTTCAGGGACAAGTGAAAAACTGTTTTTT. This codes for CASSSSGTSEKLFF.

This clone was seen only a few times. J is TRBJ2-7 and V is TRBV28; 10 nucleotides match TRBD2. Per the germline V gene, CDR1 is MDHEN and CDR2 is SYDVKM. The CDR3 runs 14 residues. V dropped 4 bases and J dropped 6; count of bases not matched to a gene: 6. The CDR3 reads CASSYRLAGGEQYF. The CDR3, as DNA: TGTGCCAGCAGTTACAGACTAGCGGGCGGCGAGCAGTACTTC.

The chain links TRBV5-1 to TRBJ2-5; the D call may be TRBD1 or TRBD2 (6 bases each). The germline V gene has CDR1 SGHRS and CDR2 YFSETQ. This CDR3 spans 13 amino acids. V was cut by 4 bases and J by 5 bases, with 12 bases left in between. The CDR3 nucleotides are TGCGCCAGCAGCGTTGGGGGGCGGGAGACCCAGTACTTC. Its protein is CASSVGGRETQYF.

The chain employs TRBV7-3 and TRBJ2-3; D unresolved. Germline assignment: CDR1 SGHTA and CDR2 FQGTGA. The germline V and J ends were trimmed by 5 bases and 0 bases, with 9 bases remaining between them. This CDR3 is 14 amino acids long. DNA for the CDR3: TGTGCCAGCAGCCCCGGCCAGAGCACAGATACGCAGTATTTT. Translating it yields CASSPGQSTDTQYF.

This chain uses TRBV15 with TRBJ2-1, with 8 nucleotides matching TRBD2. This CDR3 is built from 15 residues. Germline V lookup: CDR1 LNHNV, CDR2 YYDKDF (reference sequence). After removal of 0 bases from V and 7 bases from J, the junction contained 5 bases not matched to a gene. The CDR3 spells CATSRDGSGRNEQFF. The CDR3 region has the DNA TGTGCCACCAGCAGAGATGGGAGCGGGAGAAATGAGCAGTTCTTC.

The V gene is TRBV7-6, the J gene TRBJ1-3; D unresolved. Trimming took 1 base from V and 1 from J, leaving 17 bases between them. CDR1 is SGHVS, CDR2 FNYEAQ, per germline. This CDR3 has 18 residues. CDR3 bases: TGTGCCAGCAGCTTAGAATCCCCGGCAGGCCGTTCTGGAAACACCATATATTTT. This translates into CASSLESPAGRSGNTIYF.

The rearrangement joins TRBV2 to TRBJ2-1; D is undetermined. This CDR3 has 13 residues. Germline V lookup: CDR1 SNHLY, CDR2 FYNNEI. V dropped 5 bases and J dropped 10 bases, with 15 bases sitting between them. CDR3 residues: CASSYLERTEQFF. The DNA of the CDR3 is TGTGCCAGCAGTTATCTAGAACGAACCGAGCAGTTCTTC.

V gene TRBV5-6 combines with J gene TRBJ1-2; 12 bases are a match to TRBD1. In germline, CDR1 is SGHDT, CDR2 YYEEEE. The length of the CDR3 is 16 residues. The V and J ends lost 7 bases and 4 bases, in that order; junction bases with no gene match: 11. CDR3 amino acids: CASCWGQGARSYGYTF. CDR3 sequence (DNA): TGTGCCAGCTGTTGGGGACAGGGGGCGCGGAGCTATGGCTACACCTTC.

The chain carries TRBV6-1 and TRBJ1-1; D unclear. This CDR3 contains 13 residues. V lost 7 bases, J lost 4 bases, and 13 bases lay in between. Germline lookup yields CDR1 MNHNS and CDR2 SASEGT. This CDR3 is CASTRKGGTEAFF. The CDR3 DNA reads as TGTGCCAGCACCCGCAAGGGAGGCACTGAAGCTTTCTTT.

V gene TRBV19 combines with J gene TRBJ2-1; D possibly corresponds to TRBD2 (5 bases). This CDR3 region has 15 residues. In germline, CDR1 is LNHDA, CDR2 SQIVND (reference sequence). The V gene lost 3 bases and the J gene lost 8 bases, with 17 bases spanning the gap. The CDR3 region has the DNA TGTGCCAGTAGTATGGCGGACGCGGGTAGGGATGAGCAGTTCTTC. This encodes CASSMADAGRDEQFF. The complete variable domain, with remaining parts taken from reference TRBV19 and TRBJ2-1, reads DGGITQSPKYLFRKEGQNVTLSCEQNLNHDAMYWYRQDPGQGLRLIYYSQIVNDFQKGDIAEGYSVSREKKESFPLTVTSAQKNPTAFYLCASSMADAGRDEQFFGPGTRLTVL.

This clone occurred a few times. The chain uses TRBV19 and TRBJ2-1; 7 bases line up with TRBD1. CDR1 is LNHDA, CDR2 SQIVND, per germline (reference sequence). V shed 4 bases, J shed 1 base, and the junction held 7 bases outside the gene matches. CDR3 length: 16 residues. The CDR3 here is CASSTGTDISYNEQFF. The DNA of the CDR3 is TGTGCCAGTAGTACAGGGACAGACATATCCTACAATGAGCAGTTCTTC. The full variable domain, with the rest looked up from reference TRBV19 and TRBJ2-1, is DGGITQSPKYLFRKEGQNVTLSCEQNLNHDAMYWYRQDPGQGLRLIYYSQIVNDFQKGDIAEGYSVSREKKESFPLTVTSAQKNPTAFYLCASSTGTDISYNEQFFGPGTRLTVL.

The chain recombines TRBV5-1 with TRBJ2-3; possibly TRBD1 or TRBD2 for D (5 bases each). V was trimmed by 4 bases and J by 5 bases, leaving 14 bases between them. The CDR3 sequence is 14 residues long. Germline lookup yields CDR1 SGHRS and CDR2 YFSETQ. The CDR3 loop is CASSHLGGGDTQYF. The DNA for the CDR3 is TGCGCCAGCAGCCACCTTGGGGGTGGAGATACGCAGTATTTT.

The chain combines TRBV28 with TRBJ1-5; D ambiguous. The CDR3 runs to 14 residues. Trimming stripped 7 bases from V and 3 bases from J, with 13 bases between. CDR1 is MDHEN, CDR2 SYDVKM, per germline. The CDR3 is CASKIPVSNQPQHF. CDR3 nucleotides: TGTGCCAGCAAAATTCCAGTTTCCAATCAGCCCCAGCATTTT. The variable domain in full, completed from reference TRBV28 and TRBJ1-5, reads DVKVTQSSRYLVKRTGEKVFLECVQDMDHENMFWYRQDPGLGLRLIYFSYDVKMKEKGDIPEGYSVSREKKERFSLILESASTNQTSMYLCASKIPVSNQPQHFGDGTRLSIL.

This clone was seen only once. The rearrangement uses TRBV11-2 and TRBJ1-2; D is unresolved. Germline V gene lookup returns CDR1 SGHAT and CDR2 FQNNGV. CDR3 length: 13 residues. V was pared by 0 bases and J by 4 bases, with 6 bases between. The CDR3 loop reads CASSLDLRYGYTF. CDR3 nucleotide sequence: TGTGCCAGCAGCTTAGATTTGCGCTATGGCTACACCTTC.

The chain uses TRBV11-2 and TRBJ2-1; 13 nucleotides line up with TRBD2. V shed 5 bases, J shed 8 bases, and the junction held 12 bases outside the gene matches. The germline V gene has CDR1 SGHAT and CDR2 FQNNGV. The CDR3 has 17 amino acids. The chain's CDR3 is CASSLTATSGRADEQFF. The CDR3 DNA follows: TGTGCCAGCAGCCTGACCGCTACTAGCGGGAGGGCCGATGAGCAGTTCTTC.

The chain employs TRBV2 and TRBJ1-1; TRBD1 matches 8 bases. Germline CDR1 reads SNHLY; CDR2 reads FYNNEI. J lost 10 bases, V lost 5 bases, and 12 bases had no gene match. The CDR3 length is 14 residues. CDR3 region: CASSSGQGALLAFF. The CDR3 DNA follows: TGTGCCAGCAGTTCCGGGCAGGGGGCTCTACTAGCTTTCTTT. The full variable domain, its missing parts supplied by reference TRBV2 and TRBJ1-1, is EPEVTQTPSHQVTQMGQEVILRCVPISNHLYFYWYRQILGQKVEFLVSFYNNEISEKSEIFDDQFSVERPDGSNFTLKIRSTKLEDSAMYFCASSSGQGALLAFFGQGTRLTVV.

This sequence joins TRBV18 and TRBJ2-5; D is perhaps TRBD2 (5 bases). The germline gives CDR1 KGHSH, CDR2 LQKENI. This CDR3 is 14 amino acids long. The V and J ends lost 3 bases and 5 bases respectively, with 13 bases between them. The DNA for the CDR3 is TGTGCCAGCTCACCCGGACCGGGGTGGGAGACCCAGTACTTC. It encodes CASSPGPGWETQYF. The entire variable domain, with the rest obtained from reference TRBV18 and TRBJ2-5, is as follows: NAGVMQNPRHLVRRRGQEARLRCSPMKGHSHVYWYRQLPEEGLKFMVYLQKENIIDESGMPKERFSAEFPKEGPSILRIQQVVRGDSAAYFCASSPGPGWETQYFGPGTRLLVL.

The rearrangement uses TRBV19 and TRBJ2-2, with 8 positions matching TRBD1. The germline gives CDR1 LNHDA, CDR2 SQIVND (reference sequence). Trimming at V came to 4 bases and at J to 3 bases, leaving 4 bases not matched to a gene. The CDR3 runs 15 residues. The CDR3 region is CASSRQGADTGELFF. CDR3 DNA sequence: TGTGCCAGTAGTAGGCAGGGGGCGGACACCGGGGAGCTGTTTTTT.